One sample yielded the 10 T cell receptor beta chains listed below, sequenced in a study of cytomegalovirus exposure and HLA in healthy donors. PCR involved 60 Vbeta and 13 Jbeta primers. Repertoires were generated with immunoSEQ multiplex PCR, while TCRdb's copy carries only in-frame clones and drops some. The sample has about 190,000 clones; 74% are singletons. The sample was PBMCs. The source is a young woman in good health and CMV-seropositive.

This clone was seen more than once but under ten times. CDR3 in amino acids: CASSFWEGDEQYF. For the CDR3, the DNA is TGCGCCAGCAGCTTCTGGGAAGGGGACGAGCAGTACTTC. The chain joins TRBV5-1 to TRBJ2-7, with D possibly being TRBD1 (5 bases). The CDR3 covers 13 residues. Between the trimmed V and J ends, which lost 2 bases and 5 bases, there was a span of 11 bases. Germline loops: CDR1 SGHRS, CDR2 YFSETQ. The whole variable domain, filled in from reference TRBV5-1 and TRBJ2-7, reads KAGVTQTPRYLIKTRGQQVTLSCSPISGHRSVSWYQQTPGQGLQFLFEYFSETQRNKGNFPGRFSGRQFSNSRSEMNVSTLELGDSALYLCASSFWEGDEQYFGPGTRLTVT.

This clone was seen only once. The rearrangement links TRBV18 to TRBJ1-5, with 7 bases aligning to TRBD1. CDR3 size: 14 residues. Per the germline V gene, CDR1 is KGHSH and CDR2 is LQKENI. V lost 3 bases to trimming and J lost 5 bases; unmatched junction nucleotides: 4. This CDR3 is CASSPTGSYQPQHF. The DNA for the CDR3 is TGTGCCAGCTCACCGACAGGGAGTTATCAGCCCCAGCATTTT.

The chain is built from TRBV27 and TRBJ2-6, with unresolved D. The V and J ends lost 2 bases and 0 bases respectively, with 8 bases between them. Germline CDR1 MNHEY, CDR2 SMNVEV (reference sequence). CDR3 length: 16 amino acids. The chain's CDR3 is CASSLHGFSGANVLTF. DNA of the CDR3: TGTGCCAGCAGTTTACATGGCTTCTCTGGGGCCAACGTCCTGACTTTC.

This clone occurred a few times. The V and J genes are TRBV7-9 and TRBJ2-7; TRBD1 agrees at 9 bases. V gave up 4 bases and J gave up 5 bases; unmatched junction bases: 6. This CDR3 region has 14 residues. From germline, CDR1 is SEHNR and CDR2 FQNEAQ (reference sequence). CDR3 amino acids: CASSSRDRVHEQYF. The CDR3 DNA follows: TGTGCCAGCAGCTCGAGGGACAGGGTGCACGAGCAGTACTTC.

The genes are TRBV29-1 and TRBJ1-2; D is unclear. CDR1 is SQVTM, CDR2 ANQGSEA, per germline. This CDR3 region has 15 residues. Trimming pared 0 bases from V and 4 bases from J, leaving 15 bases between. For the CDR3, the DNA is TGCAGCGTTGAAGATCGTGAGACGGCAGGCTATGGCTACACCTTC. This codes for CSVEDRETAGYGYTF.

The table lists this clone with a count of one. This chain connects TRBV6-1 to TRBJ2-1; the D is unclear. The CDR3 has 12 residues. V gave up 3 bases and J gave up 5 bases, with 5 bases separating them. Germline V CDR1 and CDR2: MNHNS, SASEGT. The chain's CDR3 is CASSDIDNEQFF. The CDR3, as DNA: TGTGCCAGCAGTGACATAGACAATGAGCAGTTCTTC.

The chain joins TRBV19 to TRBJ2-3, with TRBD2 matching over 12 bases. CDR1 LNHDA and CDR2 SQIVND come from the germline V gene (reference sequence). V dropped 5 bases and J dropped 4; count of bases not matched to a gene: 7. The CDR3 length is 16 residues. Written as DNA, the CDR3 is TGTGCCAGTAGTTCCCTAGCGGGAGGGCCAGCAGATACGCAGTATTTT. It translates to CASSSLAGGPADTQYF.

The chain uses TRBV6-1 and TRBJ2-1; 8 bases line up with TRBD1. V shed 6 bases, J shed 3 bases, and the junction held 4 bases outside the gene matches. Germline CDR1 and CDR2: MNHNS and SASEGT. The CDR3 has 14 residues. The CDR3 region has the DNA TGTGCCAGCAGAGACAGGGGTGACTACAATGAGCAGTTCTTC. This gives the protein CASRDRGDYNEQFF.

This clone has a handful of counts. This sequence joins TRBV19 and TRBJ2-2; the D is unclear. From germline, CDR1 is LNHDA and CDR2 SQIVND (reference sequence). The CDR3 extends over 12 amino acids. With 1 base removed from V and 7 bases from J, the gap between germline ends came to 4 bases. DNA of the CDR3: TGTGCCAGTAGTATAGTCGGCGGGGAGCTGTTTTTT. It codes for CASSIVGGELFF.

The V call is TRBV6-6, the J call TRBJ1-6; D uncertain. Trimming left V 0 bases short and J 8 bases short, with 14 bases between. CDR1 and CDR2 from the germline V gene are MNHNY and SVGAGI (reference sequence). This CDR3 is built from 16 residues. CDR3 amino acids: CASSYSFQDYDSPLHF. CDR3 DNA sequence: TGTGCCAGCAGTTACTCTTTTCAGGACTACGATTCACCCCTCCACTTT.